These 15 T cell receptor beta chains were all obtained from the same sample, sequenced in a study of T cell responses to AZD1222 COVID-19 vaccine. Profiling relied on immunoSEQ multiplex PCR, and the TCRdb table lists in-frame clones only, not all of them. This table has about 100,000 clones, around 82% appearing once. The specimen comprised peripheral blood, sampled on day 0 of AZD1222 vaccination. The receptors stem from an adult in good health.

This sequence joins TRBV5-6 and TRBJ1-1, with D hard to call. This CDR3 spans 16 amino acids. The V end was cut by 2 bases, the J end by 1 base, with 15 bases between. Germline lookup yields CDR1 SGHDT and CDR2 YYEEEE. This CDR3 is CASSFPEYWGNTEAFF. CDR3 sequence (DNA): TGTGCCAGCAGCTTCCCCGAGTACTGGGGGAACACTGAAGCTTTCTTT.

V gene TRBV14 combines with J gene TRBJ1-5; a weak D match, TRBD1 (6 bases). V was clipped by 1 base and J by 10 bases, with 17 bases between them. The CDR3 consists of 15 residues. Germline CDR1 SGHDN, CDR2 FVKESK. CDR3 amino acids: CASSQARQGGFPQHF. The DNA of the CDR3 is TGTGCCAGCAGCCAAGCTCGACAAGGGGGTTTCCCCCAGCATTTT. The full variable domain, completed using reference TRBV14 and TRBJ1-5, is EAGVTQFPSHSVIEKGQTVTLRCDPISGHDNLYWYRRVMGKEIKFLLHFVKESKQDESGMPNNRFLAERTGGTYSTLKVQPAELEDSGVYFCASSQARQGGFPQHFGDGTRLSIL.

This clone was detected many times. The V call is TRBV11-3, the J call TRBJ1-1; D unclear. V shed 1 base and J shed 8 bases, with 17 bases lying between them. The CDR3 is 15 amino acids. Germline CDR1 reads SGHNT; CDR2 reads YENEEA. The CDR3 is CASSLGGVTQAEAFF. The CDR3 DNA reads TGTGCCAGCAGCTTAGGCGGGGTAACACAAGCGGAAGCTTTCTTT.

The CDR3: CASSISEGSYGYTF. The DNA for the CDR3 is TGTGCCAGTAGTATATCAGAGGGGAGCTATGGCTACACCTTC. The chain recombines TRBV19 with TRBJ1-2; a possible D gene is TRBD1 (5 bases). V lost 2 bases and J lost 4, with 11 bases in between. Germline values: CDR1 LNHDA, CDR2 SQIVND (reference sequence). The CDR3 spans 14 residues.

The genes are TRBV18 and TRBJ2-2; D unclear. The CDR3 has 14 residues. V gave up 3 bases and J gave up 5 bases, with 10 bases separating them. The germline V gene has CDR1 KGHSH and CDR2 LQKENI. CDR3 region: CASSPSRMTGELFF. CDR3 nucleotide sequence: TGTGCCAGCTCACCCTCGAGAATGACCGGGGAGCTGTTTTTT.

This chain joins TRBV10-3 and TRBJ2-7; 14 nucleotides align to TRBD2. Germline CDR1 and CDR2: ENHRY and SYGVKD. The CDR3 sequence is 15 residues long. Trimming at V came to 4 bases and at J to 3 bases, leaving 2 bases not matched to a gene. The CDR3: CAISGGTSGSYEQYF. In DNA, the CDR3 is TGTGCCATCAGTGGGGGGACTAGCGGGAGCTACGAGCAGTACTTC.

This chain connects TRBV6-5 to TRBJ1-2; 8 bases line up with TRBD1. The CDR3 has 12 residues. Unmatched junction bases numbered 6, after V lost 8 bases and J lost 7 bases. Germline CDR1 MNHEY, CDR2 SVGAGI. CDR3 amino acids: CASRGQGSGYTF. The CDR3 nucleotides read TGTGCCAGCCGCGGACAGGGAAGTGGCTACACCTTC.

This chain connects TRBV5-6 to TRBJ2-5, with 7 bases matching TRBD2. With V trimmed by 0 bases and J by 5 bases, 7 bases remained unmatched. The CDR3 sequence is 15 residues long. Germline loops: CDR1 SGHDT, CDR2 YYEEEE. The CDR3, as DNA: TGTGCCAGCAGCTTGGGGGGACTAAATCACGAGACCCAGTACTTC. It translates to CASSLGGLNHETQYF. The variable domain in full, with the rest retrieved from reference TRBV5-6 and TRBJ2-5, is DAGVTQSPTHLIKTRGQQVTLRCSPKSGHDTVSWYQQALGQGPQFIFQYYEEEERQRGNFPDRFSGHQFPNYSSELNVNALLLGDSALYLCASSLGGLNHETQYFGPGTRLLVL.

The CDR3, as DNA: TGTGCCAGCAGCCCCGGCGGGGAGCTGTTTTTT. Residues: CASSPGGELFF. The V gene is TRBV12-3 or TRBV12-4, the J gene TRBJ2-2; no firm D call. The CDR3 is 11 amino acids. The V gene lost 6 bases and the J gene lost 7 bases, with 6 bases spanning the gap.

This chain links TRBV30 with TRBJ1-3; 7 nucleotides agree with TRBD1. Unmatched junction bases numbered 5, after V lost 4 bases and J lost 2 bases. Germline CDR1 is GTSNPN and CDR2 is SVGIG (reference sequence). The CDR3 has 14 residues. The CDR3 here is CAWNTGTAGNTIYF. Written as DNA, the CDR3 is TGTGCCTGGAATACCGGGACAGCTGGAAACACCATATATTTT. Full variable domain (outside the CDR3, taken from reference TRBV30 and TRBJ1-3): SQTIHQWPATLVQPVGSPLSLECTVEGTSNPNLYWYRQAAGRGLQLLFYSVGIGQISSEVPQNLSASRPQDRQFILSSKKLLLSDSGFYLCAWNTGTAGNTIYFGEGSWLTVV.

This clone was detected only once. The rearrangement links TRBV27 to TRBJ2-5; D not certain. Trimming took 6 bases from V and 8 from J, leaving 22 bases between them. The germline V gene encodes CDR1 MNHEY and CDR2 SMNVEV (reference sequence). The CDR3 is 15 amino acids. The CDR3 nucleotides are TGTGCCAGCAGGGACGTCCGCTGGGGTGTAGGTACCCAGTACTTC. The encoded protein is CASRDVRWGVGTQYF.

The chain combines TRBV14 with TRBJ2-5; a weak D match, TRBD2 (5 bases). Trimming shortened V by 1 base and J by 4 bases, and 16 bases separated the two germline ends. Germline V gives CDR1 SGHDN, CDR2 FVKESK. The CDR3 has 16 residues. The DNA of the CDR3 is TGTGCCAGCAGCCAAGGTCCGGGGAAGTTCGGAGAGACCCAGTACTTC. Translated, it gives CASSQGPGKFGETQYF.

The chain couples TRBV12-3 or TRBV12-4 to TRBJ1-1; the D gene is possibly TRBD1 (5 bases). The V and J ends lost 7 bases and 0 bases respectively, with 9 bases between them. The CDR3 loop spans 13 amino acids. DNA of the CDR3: TGTGCCAGCAACCCGGGGCTGAACACTGAAGCTTTCTTT. Its translation is CASNPGLNTEAFF.

The gene calls are TRBV11-3 and TRBJ2-1; the D is unclear. Looked up from germline, CDR1 is SGHNT and CDR2 is YENEEA. There are 14 residues in the CDR3. V was shortened by 4 bases and J by 5 bases, with 12 bases between the two germline ends. CDR3 in amino acids: CASSSSLKNNEQFF. CDR3 nucleotide sequence: TGTGCCAGCAGCTCGTCACTTAAAAACAATGAGCAGTTCTTC.

The CDR3 protein is CASSTRGQGIYGYTF. CDR3 nucleotides: TGTGCCAGCAGTACTCGTGGACAGGGGATCTATGGCTACACCTTC. The chain employs TRBV6-6 and TRBJ1-2; 9 nucleotides match TRBD1. The germline CDR1 and CDR2 sequences are MNHNY and SVGAGI (reference sequence). With 5 bases clipped from V and 4 bases from J, the junction kept 8 bases outside the gene matches. The CDR3 is made up of 15 amino acids.